One sample yielded the 12 T cell receptor beta chains listed below, sequenced in a study of T-cell reconstitution after alpha-beta-depleted transplantation in children. Unique molecular identifiers were built into the TCRbeta library. TCRdb re-called the PCR reads with MiXCR, one entry per CDR3 protein. The table has approximately 650,000 distinct CDR3 sequences, about an eighth seen once. Specimen: PBMCs, collected before TCRalphabeta/CD19-depleted stem cell transplant. Source of these receptors: a girl aged 2 to 10 with congenital amegakaryocytic thrombocytopenia, due to receive a stem cell transplant.

This clonotype showed up just a few times. The V and J genes are TRBV7-9 and TRBJ2-5, with TRBD1 matching 10 bases. The CDR3 is made up of 14 amino acids. The germline gives CDR1 SEHNR, CDR2 FQNEAQ (reference sequence). The trim removed 5 bases at V and 5 bases at J, leaving 5 bases unmatched. The CDR3 loop reads CASSTGQGIETQYF. In nucleotides, the CDR3 is TGTGCCAGCAGCACGGGACAGGGGATCGAGACCCAGTACTTC.

This clonotype appeared many times. The rearrangement joins TRBV28 to TRBJ2-3, with D possibly being TRBD1 or TRBD2 (5 bases each). Germline V gene lookup returns CDR1 MDHEN and CDR2 SYDVKM. Trimming removed 5 bases at V and 6 bases at J, with 30 bases between. CDR3 length: 19 residues. The CDR3 DNA reads as TGTGCCAGCAGTGATTCGATACCGGGACCCTTCACGTTTTCGGATACGCAGTATTTT. Encoded protein: CASSDSIPGPFTFSDTQYF.

This clonotype has ten or more counts. The chain couples TRBV4-2 to TRBJ2-1, with D perhaps matching TRBD1 or TRBD2 (5 bases each). Trimming took off 6 bases at V and 2 bases at J, with 20 bases between the two ends. This CDR3 has 17 residues. Germline CDR1 and CDR2: LGHNA and YNFKEQ. DNA for the CDR3: TGTGCCAGCAGAGCTGGGGTCGGGGCGCGGGCCTACAATGAGCAGTTCTTC. Its translation: CASRAGVGARAYNEQFF.

V and J are TRBV15 and TRBJ1-6; D call uncertain. Germline CDR1 is LNHNV and CDR2 is YYDKDF (reference sequence). This CDR3 contains 14 residues. V lost 5 bases and J lost 9, with 14 bases in between. CDR3 sequence: CATSYEQGGSPLHF. In DNA form, the CDR3 reads TGTGCCACCAGCTATGAGCAAGGTGGTTCACCCCTCCACTTT.

This clonotype was counted between two and nine times. This chain connects TRBV5-1 to TRBJ2-3, with a tentative D call TRBD1 (5 bases). CDR1 SGHRS and CDR2 YFSETQ come from the germline V gene. The V end was cut by 4 bases, the J end by 8 bases, with 17 bases between. This CDR3 region has 14 residues. The CDR3 nucleotides are TGCGCCAGCAGCCCTGACAGCCCGAAGGGTACGCAGTATTTT. It translates to CASSPDSPKGTQYF.

This clonotype has a handful of counts. This chain links TRBV15 with TRBJ1-1; D is unclear. Germline CDR1 LNHNV, CDR2 YYDKDF (reference sequence). Trimming stripped 0 bases from V and 3 bases from J, with 5 bases between. The CDR3 runs 13 residues. Here the CDR3 reads CATSRDGYTEAFF. In DNA form, the CDR3 reads TGTGCCACCAGCAGAGACGGGTACACTGAAGCTTTCTTT.

This rearrangement joins TRBV10-2 to TRBJ1-3; D is possibly TRBD1 (5 bases). CDR3 size: 14 residues. The germline gives CDR1 WSHSY, CDR2 SAAADI. Trimming shortened V by 7 bases and J by 0 bases, and 10 bases separated the two germline ends. CDR3 nucleotides: TGCGCCAGCAAATCGGGGGGCTCTGGAAACACCATATATTTT. Its protein is CASKSGGSGNTIYF.

The CDR3 reads CASSRDRYNQPQHF. Written as DNA, the CDR3 is TGTGCCAGCAGTCGAGACAGATACAATCAGCCCCAGCATTTT. The J gene is TRBJ1-5, the V gene TRBV6-1; D possibly corresponds to TRBD1 (5 bases). V lost 5 bases to trimming and J lost 3 bases, with 11 bases between them. The CDR3 extends over 14 amino acids. From germline, CDR1 is MNHNS and CDR2 SASEGT.

The table lists this clonotype with many counts. Germline and junction disagree at one end, which may indicate a read error. This rearrangement joins TRBV5-1 to TRBJ2-7; unclear D gene. In germline, CDR1 is SGHRS, CDR2 YFSETQ. The CDR3 totals 11 residues. In DNA, the CDR3 is TGTGCCAGCAGTCTCCACTACGAGCAGTACTTC. Amino acids: CASSLHYEQYF.

This chain connects TRBV30 to TRBJ2-1; D is perhaps TRBD1 or TRBD2 (5 bases each). The germline gives CDR1 GTSNPN, CDR2 SVGIG (reference sequence). Between the trimmed V and J ends, which lost 1 base and 2 bases, there was a span of 12 bases. The CDR3 runs to 15 residues. CDR3 nucleotides: TGTGCCTGGAGTGACTGGGGGACGGCCTACAATGAGCAGTTCTTC. Protein: CAWSDWGTAYNEQFF. Together with reference TRBV30 and TRBJ2-1, the CDR3 gives the full variable domain: SQTIHQWPATLVQPVGSPLSLECTVEGTSNPNLYWYRQAAGRGLQLLFYSVGIGQISSEVPQNLSASRPQDRQFILSSKKLLLSDSGFYLCAWSDWGTAYNEQFFGPGTRLTVL.

This clonotype showed up many times. CDR3 DNA: TGCGCCAGCAGTAACGAAAGGACCGGCACAGATACGCAGTATTTT. This codes for CASSNERTGTDTQYF. The chain has TRBV5-1 and TRBJ2-3; unclear D gene. V was shortened by 5 bases and J by 1 base, with 14 bases between the two germline ends. Germline values: CDR1 SGHRS, CDR2 YFSETQ. The CDR3 contains 15 residues.

This clonotype was detected ten times or more. The rearrangement links TRBV6-1 to TRBJ1-5; D uncertain. This CDR3 has 15 amino acids. The germline V gene has CDR1 MNHNS and CDR2 SASEGT. V was cut by 8 bases and J by 5 bases, with 19 bases left in between. DNA for the CDR3: TGTGCCAGCTCCTGGCGGGGAATCGTGGATCAGCCCCAGCATTTT. Its translation is CASSWRGIVDQPQHF.